The rows below give T cell receptor beta chains drawn from one sample of a study of blood T cell repertoires in COVID-19. Sequencing used immunoSEQ multiplex PCR; TCRdb keeps in-frame clones, though not all of them. There are 97,000 or so clones in the sample; approximately 86% occur only once, and 5% to 6.5% lies in the top ten. Sequences were obtained from peripheral blood. The source of these receptors is a woman aged 50 to 60 with COVID-19, enrolled during active disease. CDR3s leave out the opening cysteine and the closing phenylalanine or tryptophan. Each record gives: clone size, J gene, V gene, D gene, CDR3 protein. The D gene is left open where the match is weak. Clone size, where shown, is once, few, many, or a class for clones that have expanded.

size: -; J: TRBJ1-2; V: TRBV29-1; D: -; CDR3: SSEGLEGWVSNYGYT
size: -; J: TRBJ1-1; V: TRBV30; D: -; CDR3: AWRHVNTEAF
size: -; J: TRBJ2-7; V: TRBV29-1; D: -; CDR3: SVESLDSDSYEQY
size: -; J: TRBJ2-1; V: TRBV12-3/TRBV12-4; D: -; CDR3: ASSFWGLEQF
size: -; J: TRBJ2-3; V: TRBV5-1; D: TRBD1; CDR3: ASSSTGDSTDTQY
size: -; J: TRBJ2-1; V: TRBV10-2; D: TRBD2; CDR3: ASRPSGGDGGEQF
size: -; J: TRBJ2-7; V: TRBV27; D: TRBD1; CDR3: ASRPTWTGSSYEQY
size: -; J: TRBJ2-5; V: TRBV4-2; D: -; CDR3: ASSPTGYQETQY
size: -; J: TRBJ1-4; V: TRBV6-2/TRBV6-3; D: TRBD1; CDR3: ASSTTGGFEKLF
size: once; J: TRBJ2-5; V: TRBV3-1/TRBV3-2; D: -; CDR3: ASSQEWRGETQY
size: -; J: TRBJ1-5; V: TRBV19; D: TRBD1; CDR3: ATSPLGGQGNQPQH
size: -; J: TRBJ1-4; V: TRBV30; D: -; CDR3: AWSVLREKLF
size: -; J: TRBJ1-2; V: TRBV12-3/TRBV12-4; D: -; CDR3: ASSMTVNYGYT
size: -; J: TRBJ2-5; V: TRBV3-1/TRBV3-2; D: TRBD2; CDR3: ASSPIAGAETQY
size: -; J: TRBJ2-5; V: TRBV7-2; D: -; CDR3: ASSLTVLGTQY
size: -; J: TRBJ2-1; V: TRBV7-6; D: -; CDR3: ASSPGLASSYNEQF
size: -; J: TRBJ1-5; V: TRBV7-3; D: -; CDR3: ASSLSNQPQH
size: -; J: TRBJ2-2; V: TRBV18; D: TRBD1; CDR3: ASSPTGTVNTGELF
size: many; J: TRBJ1-1; V: TRBV18; D: -; CDR3: ASSPIGASNTEAF
size: -; J: TRBJ1-5; V: TRBV7-9; D: -; CDR3: ASSGSGGNQPQH
size: -; J: TRBJ2-6; V: TRBV10-3; D: -; CDR3: AISESAASGANVLT
size: -; J: TRBJ2-1; V: TRBV2; D: -; CDR3: ASRKGEYNEQF
size: -; J: TRBJ2-7; V: TRBV6-2/TRBV6-3; D: -; CDR3: ASSYEGSSYEQY
size: -; J: TRBJ1-6; V: TRBV9; D: -; CDR3: ASSPEGLPSPLH
size: once; J: TRBJ1-2; V: TRBV4-3; D: TRBD1; CDR3: ASSQTSRTGGYYGYT
size: -; J: TRBJ1-1; V: TRBV7-2; D: -; CDR3: ASSYDRQNTEAF
size: -; J: TRBJ1-1; V: TRBV30; D: -; CDR3: AWRWGRGTEAF
size: -; J: TRBJ1-4; V: TRBV4-1; D: -; CDR3: ASSQDSPHRVPNEKLF
size: -; J: TRBJ2-5; V: TRBV4-3; D: -; CDR3: ASSLRIGLRETQY
size: few; J: TRBJ1-1; V: TRBV19; D: -; CDR3: ASSIALNTEAF
size: -; J: TRBJ1-2; V: TRBV6-5; D: -; CDR3: ASSTGFGYT
size: -; J: TRBJ2-5; V: TRBV4-1; D: -; CDR3: ASSQDQGRGETQY
size: once; J: TRBJ2-2; V: TRBV28; D: -; CDR3: ASSPPAGHTGELF